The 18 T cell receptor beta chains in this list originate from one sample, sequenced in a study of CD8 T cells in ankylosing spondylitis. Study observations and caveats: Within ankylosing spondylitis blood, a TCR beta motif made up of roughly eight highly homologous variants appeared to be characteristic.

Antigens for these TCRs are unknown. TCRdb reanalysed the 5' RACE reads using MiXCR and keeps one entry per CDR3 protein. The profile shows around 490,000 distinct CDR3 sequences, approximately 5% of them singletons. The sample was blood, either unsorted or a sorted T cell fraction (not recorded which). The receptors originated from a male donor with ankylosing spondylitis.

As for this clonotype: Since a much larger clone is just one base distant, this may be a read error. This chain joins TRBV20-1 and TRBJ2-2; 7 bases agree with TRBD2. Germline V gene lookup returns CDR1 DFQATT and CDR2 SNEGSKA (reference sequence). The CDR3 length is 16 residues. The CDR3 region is CCARPRLARHAGELFF. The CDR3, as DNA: TGCTGTGCTAGACCCCGACTAGCCCGACACGCCGGGGAGCTGTTTTTT.

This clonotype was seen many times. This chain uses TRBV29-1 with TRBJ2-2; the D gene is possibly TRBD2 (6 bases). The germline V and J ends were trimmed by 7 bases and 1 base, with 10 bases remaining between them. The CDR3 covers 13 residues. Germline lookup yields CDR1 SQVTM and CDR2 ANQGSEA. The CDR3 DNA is TGCAGCGCCGGGACTCAGAACACCGGGGAGCTGTTTTTT. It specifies CSAGTQNTGELFF.

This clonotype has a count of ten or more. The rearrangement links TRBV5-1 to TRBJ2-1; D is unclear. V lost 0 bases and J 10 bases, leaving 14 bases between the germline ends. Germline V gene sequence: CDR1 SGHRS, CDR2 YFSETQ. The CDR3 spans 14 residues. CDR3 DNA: TGCGCCAGCAGCTTGGGGGGTATGGCTAGAGAGCAGTTCTTC. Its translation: CASSLGGMAREQFF.

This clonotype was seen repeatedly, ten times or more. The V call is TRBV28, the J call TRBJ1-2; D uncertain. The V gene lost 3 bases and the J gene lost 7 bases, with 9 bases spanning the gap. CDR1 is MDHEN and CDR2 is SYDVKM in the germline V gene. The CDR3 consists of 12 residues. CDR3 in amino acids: CASSLSRLGYTF. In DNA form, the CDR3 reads TGTGCCAGCAGTTTGTCCAGACTTGGCTACACCTTC.

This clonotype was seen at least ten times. CDR3 DNA: TGCAGTGCTAGAGACGACACTGATCAGCCCCAGCATTTT. Its translation is CSARDDTDQPQHF. The rearrangement uses TRBV20-1 and TRBJ1-5; D gene uncertain. CDR3 length equals 13 residues. Trimming stripped 0 bases from V and 5 bases from J, with 8 bases between. Germline-derived CDR1 and CDR2 are DFQATT and SNEGSKA (reference sequence).

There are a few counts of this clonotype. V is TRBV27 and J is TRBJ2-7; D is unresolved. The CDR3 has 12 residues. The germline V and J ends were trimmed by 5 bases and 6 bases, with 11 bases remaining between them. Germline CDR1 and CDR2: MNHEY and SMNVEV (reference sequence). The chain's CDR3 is CASSPLLGEQYF. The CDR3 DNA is TGTGCCAGCAGTCCCCTTTTGGGCGAGCAGTACTTC.

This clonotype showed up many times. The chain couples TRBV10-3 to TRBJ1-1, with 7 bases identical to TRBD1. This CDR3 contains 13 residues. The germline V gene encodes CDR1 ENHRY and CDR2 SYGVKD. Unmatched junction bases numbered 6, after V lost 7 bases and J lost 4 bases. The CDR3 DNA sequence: TGTGCCATCACCCGGACAGGAGGCACTGAAGCTTTCTTT. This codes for CAITRTGGTEAFF.

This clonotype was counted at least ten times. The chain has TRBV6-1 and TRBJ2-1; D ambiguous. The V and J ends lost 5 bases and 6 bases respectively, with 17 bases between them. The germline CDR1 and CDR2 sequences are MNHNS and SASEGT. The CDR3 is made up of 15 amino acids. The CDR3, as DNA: TGTGCCAGCAGTCCCCTCCGGGTTCGGGCCAATGAGCAGTTCTTC. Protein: CASSPLRVRANEQFF.

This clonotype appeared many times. The CDR3 DNA follows: TGTGCCAGCAGTGAAGACAGAGTTAAAGAGACCCAGTACTTC. Translated: CASSEDRVKETQYF. The V and J genes are TRBV6-1 and TRBJ2-5; D gene unclear. V was cut by 1 base and J by 3 bases, with 9 bases left in between. The germline CDR1 and CDR2 sequences are MNHNS and SASEGT. CDR3 length: 14 amino acids.

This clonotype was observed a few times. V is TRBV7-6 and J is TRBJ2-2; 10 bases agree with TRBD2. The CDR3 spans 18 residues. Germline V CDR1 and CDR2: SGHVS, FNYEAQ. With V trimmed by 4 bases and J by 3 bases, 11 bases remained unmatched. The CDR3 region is CASSYFLIAGGDTGELFF. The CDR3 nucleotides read TGTGCCAGCAGCTACTTCCTAATAGCGGGAGGTGACACCGGGGAGCTGTTTTTT.

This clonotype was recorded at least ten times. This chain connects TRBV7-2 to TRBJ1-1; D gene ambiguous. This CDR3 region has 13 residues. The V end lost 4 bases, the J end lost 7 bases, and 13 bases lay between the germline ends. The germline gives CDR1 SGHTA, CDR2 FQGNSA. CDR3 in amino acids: CASSSHSNYEAFF. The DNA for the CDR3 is TGTGCCAGCAGCTCTCACAGTAACTATGAAGCTTTCTTT.

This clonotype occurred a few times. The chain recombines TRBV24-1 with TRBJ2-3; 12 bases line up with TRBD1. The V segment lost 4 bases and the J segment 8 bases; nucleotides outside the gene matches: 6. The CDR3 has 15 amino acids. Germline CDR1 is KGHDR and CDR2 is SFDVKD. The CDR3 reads CATSESGQGAGTQYF. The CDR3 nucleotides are TGTGCCACCAGTGAATCGGGACAGGGGGCCGGTACGCAGTATTTT.

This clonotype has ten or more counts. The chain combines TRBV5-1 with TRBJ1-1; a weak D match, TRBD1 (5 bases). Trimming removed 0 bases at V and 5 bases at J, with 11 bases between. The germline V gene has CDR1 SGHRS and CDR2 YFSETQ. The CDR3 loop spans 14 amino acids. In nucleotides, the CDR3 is TGCGCCAGCAGCTTGGTGGCGGGGCGGACTGAAGCTTTCTTT. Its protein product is CASSLVAGRTEAFF. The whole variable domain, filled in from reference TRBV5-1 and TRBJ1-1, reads KAGVTQTPRYLIKTRGQQVTLSCSPISGHRSVSWYQQTPGQGLQFLFEYFSETQRNKGNFPGRFSGRQFSNSRSEMNVSTLELGDSALYLCASSLVAGRTEAFFGQGTRLTVV.

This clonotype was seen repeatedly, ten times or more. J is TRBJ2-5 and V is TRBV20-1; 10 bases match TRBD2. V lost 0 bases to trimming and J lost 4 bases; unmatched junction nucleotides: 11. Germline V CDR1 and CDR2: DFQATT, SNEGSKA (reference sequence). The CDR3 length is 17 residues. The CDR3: CSARDFLAGAARETQYF. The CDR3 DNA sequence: TGCAGTGCTAGAGATTTTCTAGCGGGGGCCGCTCGAGAGACCCAGTACTTC.

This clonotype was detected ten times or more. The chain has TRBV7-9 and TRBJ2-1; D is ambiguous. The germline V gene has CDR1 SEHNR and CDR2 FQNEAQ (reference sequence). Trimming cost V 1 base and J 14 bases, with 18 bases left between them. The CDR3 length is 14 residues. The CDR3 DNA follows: TGTGCCAGCAGCTTAGTGCCCCCGGCAGAAAAGGAGTTCTTC. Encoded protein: CASSLVPPAEKEFF. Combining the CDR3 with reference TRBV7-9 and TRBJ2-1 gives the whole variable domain DTGVSQNPRHKITKRGQNVTFRCDPISEHNRLYWYRQTLGQGPEFLTYFQNEAQLEKSRLLSDRFSAERPKGSFSTLEIQRTEQGDSAMYLCASSLVPPAEKEFFGPGTRLTVL.

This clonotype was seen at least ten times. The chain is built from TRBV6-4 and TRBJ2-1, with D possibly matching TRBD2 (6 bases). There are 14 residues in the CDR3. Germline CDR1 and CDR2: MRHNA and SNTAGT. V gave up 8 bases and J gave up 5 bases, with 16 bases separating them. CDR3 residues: CASAPWERDNEQFF. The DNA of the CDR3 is TGTGCCAGCGCTCCGTGGGAGCGGGACAATGAGCAGTTCTTC.

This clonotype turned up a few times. CDR3 nucleotides: TGCAGTGCCTGGTCAGTGGCCAAAAACATTCAGTACTTC. It yields the protein CSAWSVAKNIQYF. The V gene is TRBV20-1, the J gene TRBJ2-4, with D unresolved. The germline V gene encodes CDR1 DFQATT and CDR2 SNEGSKA (reference sequence). The CDR3 loop spans 13 amino acids. V was trimmed by 6 bases and J by 1 base, leaving 10 bases between them.

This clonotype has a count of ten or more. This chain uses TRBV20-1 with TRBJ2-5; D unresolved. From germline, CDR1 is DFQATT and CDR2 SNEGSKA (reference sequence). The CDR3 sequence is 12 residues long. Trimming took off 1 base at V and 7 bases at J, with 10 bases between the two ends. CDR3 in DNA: TGCAGTGCTAGAGGGCAGTTAGGGACCCAGTACTTC. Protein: CSARGQLGTQYF.